A single sample is the source of the 14 T cell receptor beta chains below, sequenced in a study of early T cells in non-severe SARS-CoV-2 infection. TCRdb processed the 5' RACE reads anew with MiXCR; each CDR3 protein has one entry. The sample holds fewer than 35,000 distinct CDR3 sequences; 5.5% to 7% are singletons and the top ten take 10% to 15%. The sequenced sample consisted of whole blood. These receptors were obtained from an adult who was a healthcare worker with PCR-confirmed SARS-CoV-2 infection or an uninfected control (not recorded which).

This clonotype was counted ten times or more. The CDR3 loop reads CASPGPPEPGANVLTF. In DNA, the CDR3 is TGCGCCAGTCCGGGACCCCCCGAACCTGGGGCCAACGTCCTGACTTTC. The genes are TRBV5-1 and TRBJ2-6; D may be TRBD1 or TRBD2 (5 bases each). CDR3 length: 16 residues. From germline, CDR1 is SGHRS and CDR2 YFSETQ. V was shortened by 8 bases and J by 2 bases, with 17 bases between the two germline ends.

This clonotype was counted ten times or more. This rearrangement joins TRBV7-6 to TRBJ1-3, with a possible D match to TRBD1 (5 bases). The germline V and J ends were trimmed by 6 bases and 4 bases, with 10 bases remaining between them. The CDR3 spans 13 residues. Germline CDR1 SGHVS, CDR2 FNYEAQ. The CDR3, as DNA: TGTGCCAGCAGTTCAGGGTCCGGAAACACCATATATTTT. This translates into CASSSGSGNTIYF.

This clonotype has a count of ten or more. The chain links TRBV7-2 to TRBJ2-3; no reliable D call. Germline V gives CDR1 SGHTA, CDR2 FQGNSA. V was shortened by 2 bases and J by 0 bases, with 9 bases between the two germline ends. The CDR3 covers 15 residues. The CDR3 region is CASSLNLRSTDTQYF. As DNA, the CDR3 is TGTGCCAGCAGCTTAAACTTGCGAAGCACAGATACGCAGTATTTT. Full variable domain (rest looked up from reference TRBV7-2 and TRBJ2-3): GAGVSQSPSNKVTEKGKDVELRCDPISGHTALYWYRQSLGQGLEFLIYFQGNSAPDKSGLPSDRFSAERTGGSVSTLTIQRTQQEDSAVYLCASSLNLRSTDTQYFGPGTRLTVL.

This clonotype was seen repeatedly, ten times or more. This sequence joins TRBV7-2 and TRBJ2-7; TRBD2 agrees at 10 bases. Per germline, CDR1 SGHTA and CDR2 FQGNSA. The V gene end was trimmed by 4 bases and the J gene end by 6 bases; junction bases not matched to a gene: 6. The CDR3 covers 14 residues. CDR3 coding DNA: TGTGCCAGCAGCTACAGCGGGGGGGCCTTCGAGCAGTACTTC. Protein: CASSYSGGAFEQYF.

In its sample, this clonotype is medium-sized. The chain couples TRBV21-1 to TRBJ1-6. TRBV21-1 is annotated as a pseudogene. The CDR3 consists of 15 residues. Written as DNA, the CDR3 is TGTGCCTTCCGTCGGGCTGGGAAGTGTAATTCACCCCTCCACTTT. The encoded protein is CAFRRAGKCNSPLHF.

This rearrangement joins TRBV11-3 to TRBJ2-5, with D possibly being TRBD1 or TRBD2 (5 bases each). Looked up from germline, CDR1 is SGHNT and CDR2 is YENEEA. V was pared by 1 base and J by 2 bases, with 8 bases between. There are 14 residues in the CDR3. CDR3 sequence reads: CASSLGGAQETQYF. In DNA form, the CDR3 reads TGTGCCAGCAGCTTAGGAGGGGCACAAGAGACCCAGTACTTC.

The table lists this clonotype with many counts. The chain links TRBV29-1 to TRBJ2-1; D remains unclear. Germline CDR1 SQVTM, CDR2 ANQGSEA. This CDR3 region has 11 residues. Trimming left V 4 bases short and J 8 bases short, with 9 bases between. This CDR3 is CSVGSGDEQFF. DNA of the CDR3: TGCAGCGTTGGGAGTGGTGATGAGCAGTTCTTC.

This clonotype was counted only a few times. The chain combines TRBV7-2 with TRBJ1-1; no definite D call. Germline V lookup: CDR1 SGHTA, CDR2 FQGNSA. Trimming pared 5 bases from V and 2 bases from J, leaving 9 bases between. The CDR3 runs to 13 residues. The CDR3, as DNA: TGTGCCAGCAGCGGACGGGTTAACACTGAAGCTTTCTTT. It encodes CASSGRVNTEAFF. The full variable domain, its missing parts supplied by reference TRBV7-2 and TRBJ1-1, is GAGVSQSPSNKVTEKGKDVELRCDPISGHTALYWYRQSLGQGLEFLIYFQGNSAPDKSGLPSDRFSAERTGGSVSTLTIQRTQQEDSAVYLCASSGRVNTEAFFGQGTRLTVV.

This clonotype was detected many times. The chain couples TRBV14 to TRBJ1-6; a possible D gene is TRBD1 (5 bases). Germline assignment: CDR1 SGHDN and CDR2 FVKESK. V was clipped by 0 bases and J by 9 bases, with 15 bases between them. The CDR3 runs 16 residues. The CDR3 is CASSQEVGTRGSPLHF. Written as DNA, the CDR3 is TGTGCCAGCAGCCAAGAGGTCGGGACCCGCGGTTCACCCCTCCACTTT.

This clonotype was detected ten times or more. The chain carries TRBV5-4 and TRBJ2-7; D gene unclear. V was trimmed by 0 bases and J by 1 base, leaving 8 bases between them. The CDR3 has 14 residues. Germline lookup yields CDR1 SGHNT and CDR2 YYREEE (reference sequence). CDR3 sequence reads: CASSLEDGSYEQYF. The CDR3 DNA sequence: TGTGCCAGCAGCTTGGAGGACGGGTCCTACGAGCAGTACTTC.

This clonotype was seen ten or more times. As DNA, the CDR3 is TGTGCCACCGGGACGATGGGCGGGTACGAGCAGTACTTC. Its translation: CATGTMGGYEQYF. This rearrangement joins TRBV3-1 to TRBJ2-7; D is tentatively TRBD1 or TRBD2 (5 bases each). The V gene lost 10 bases and the J gene lost 4 bases, with 17 bases spanning the gap. Germline-derived CDR1 and CDR2 are LGHDT and YNNKEL (reference sequence). The CDR3 loop spans 13 amino acids.

The genes are TRBV18 and TRBJ1-6; D is undetermined. CDR1 KGHSH and CDR2 LQKENI come from the germline V gene. The CDR3 extends over 14 amino acids. V lost 2 bases and J 5 bases, leaving 7 bases between the germline ends. In DNA form, the CDR3 reads TGTGCCAGCTCACCAGGCCAGGATAATTCACCCCTCCACTTT. Residues: CASSPGQDNSPLHF.

In this sample, this clonotype turned up many times. The chain couples TRBV9 to TRBJ2-5; perhaps TRBD2 as D (6 bases). Per the germline V gene, CDR1 is SGDLS and CDR2 is YYNGEE. V shed 0 bases and J shed 0 bases, with 9 bases lying between them. This CDR3 comprises 15 residues. CDR3 coding DNA: TGTGCCAGCAGCGTAGCGGGGACTCACCAAGAGACCCAGTACTTC. This codes for CASSVAGTHQETQYF.

This clonotype was observed many times. This chain links TRBV7-3 with TRBJ2-6, with D unresolved. CDR1 is SGHTA and CDR2 is FQGTGA in the germline V gene. The CDR3 loop spans 14 amino acids. V was clipped by 3 bases and J by 0 bases, with 3 bases between them. CDR3 loop: CASSLFSGANVLTF. CDR3 bases: TGTGCCAGCAGCTTGTTCTCTGGGGCCAACGTCCTGACTTTC. Looking up the rest from reference TRBV7-3 and TRBJ2-6 gives the full variable domain: GAGVSQTPSNKVTEKGKYVELRCDPISGHTALYWYRQSLGQGPEFLIYFQGTGAADDSGLPNDRFFAVRPEGSVSTLKIQRTERGDSAVYLCASSLFSGANVLTFGAGSRLTVL.